This T cell receptor (beta chain) was recovered during a study of blood T cell repertoires in COVID-19. Overall study: The samples span acute and convalescent COVID-19 from the United States, Italy and Spain. T cells, B-cell-depleted T cells, or PBMCs provided the cDNA or gDNA that served as material.

Using immunoSEQ multiplex PCR, the repertoire was profiled, and TCRdb retains in-frame clones only, with some absent. This table holds 55,000 to 75,000 clones, around 73% found once. Trimming removed 5 bases from V and 11 bases from J; junction bases left unmatched: 2. CDR3 size: 11 residues. The clonotype was recovered from a man older than 75 with active or convalescent COVID-19. Sequencing was carried out using peripheral blood. V and J are TRBV12-3 or TRBV12-4 and TRBJ1-1, with TRBD1 matching 10 bases. In nucleotides, the CDR3 is TGTGCCAGCAGTCGACAGGGGGCGGCTTTCTTT. Amino acid sequence: CASSRQGAAFF.